This TCR beta chain was captured by sequencing in a study of blood T cell repertoires in COVID-19. Study as a whole: COVID-19 samples from acute and convalescent phases originated in the United States, Italy and Spain. The analysed material was cDNA or gDNA that came from T cells, B-cell-depleted T cells, or PBMCs.

In the authors' workflow: Amplification of reference gene primers provided the estimated nucleated cell counts. Repertoires were generated with immunoSEQ multiplex PCR, while TCRdb's copy carries only in-frame clones and drops some. V and J calls and clone size are given by that table; D and trimming were obtained from the DNA. The sample has about 180,000 clones; 88% are singletons. The ends were cut back, 5 bases at V and 3 bases at J, with 8 bases in the middle. The CDR3 runs 13 residues. CDR1 and CDR2 (germline): MNHEY, SVGAGI. Cohort 3 recovery required two negative PCRs, clearance, or symptom resolution.

The V gene is TRBV6-5, the J gene TRBJ1-5, with no clear D. This clonotype was obtained from a woman in her late teens or twenties who had recovered from COVID-19. Source material: PBMCs or T cells enriched from blood (not recorded which). The CDR3 loop is CASSSSVNQPQHF. CDR3 DNA sequence: TGTGCCAGCAGTAGTTCGGTCAATCAGCCCCAGCATTTT.